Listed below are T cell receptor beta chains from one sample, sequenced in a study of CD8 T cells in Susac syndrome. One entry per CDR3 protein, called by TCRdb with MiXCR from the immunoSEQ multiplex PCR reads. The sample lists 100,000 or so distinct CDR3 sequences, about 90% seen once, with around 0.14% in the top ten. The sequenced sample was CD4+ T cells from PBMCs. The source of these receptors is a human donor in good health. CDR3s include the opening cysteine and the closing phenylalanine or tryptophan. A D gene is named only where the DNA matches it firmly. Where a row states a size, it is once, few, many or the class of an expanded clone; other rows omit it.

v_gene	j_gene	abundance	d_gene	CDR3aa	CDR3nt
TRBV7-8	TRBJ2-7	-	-	CASSFTGDMTYEQYF	TGTGCCAGCAGCTTTACCGGGGACATGACTTACGAGCAGTACTTC
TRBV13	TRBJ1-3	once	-	CASSWDGNTIYF	TGTGCCAGCAGCTGGGATGGAAACACCATATATTTT
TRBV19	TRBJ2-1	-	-	CASSGGGETYNEQFF	TGTGCCAGTAGCGGAGGGGGCGAGACATACAATGAGCAGTTCTTC
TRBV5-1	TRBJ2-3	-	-	CASSLEADSTDTQYF	TGCGCCAGCAGCTTAGAAGCTGACAGCACAGATACGCAGTATTTT
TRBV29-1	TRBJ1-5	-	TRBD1	CSAVGGGGGQPQHF	TGCAGCGCTGTAGGGGGCGGGGGGGGTCAGCCCCAGCATTTT
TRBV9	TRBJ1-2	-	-	CASGRRVGDYGYTF	TGTGCCAGCGGACGAAGGGTTGGCGACTATGGCTACACCTTC
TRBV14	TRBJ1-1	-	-	CASSQGFNTEAFF	TGTGCCAGCAGCCAAGGGTTCAACACTGAAGCTTTCTTT
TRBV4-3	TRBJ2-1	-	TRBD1	CASSQAPGQGDNEQFF	TGCGCCAGCAGCCAAGCTCCGGGACAGGGAGACAATGAGCAGTTCTTC
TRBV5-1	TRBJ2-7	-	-	CASSSTEVPIYEQYF	TGCGCCAGCAGCTCTACCGAGGTGCCGATCTACGAGCAGTACTTC
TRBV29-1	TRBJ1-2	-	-	CSVPEVRGYTF	TGCAGCGTCCCAGAGGTCCGCGGCTACACCTTC
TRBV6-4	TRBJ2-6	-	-	CASSDLPPIKGRSSGANVLTF	TGTGCCAGCAGTGACTTACCACCCATAAAAGGACGGAGCTCTGGGGCCAACGTCCTGACTTTC
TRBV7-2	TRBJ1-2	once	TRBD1	CASSLTRDRGFGNYGYTF	TGTGCCAGCAGCTTAACCCGGGACAGGGGGTTCGGTAACTATGGCTACACCTTC
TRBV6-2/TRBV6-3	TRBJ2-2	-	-	CASSSEINTGELFF	TGTGCCAGCAGCTCCGAAATTAACACCGGGGAGCTGTTTTTT
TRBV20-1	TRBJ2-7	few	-	CSARTRLGQYF	TGCAGTGCTAGAACACGTCTGGGGCAGTACTTC
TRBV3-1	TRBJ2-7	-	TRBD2	CASSPPRRSGAGYEQYF	TGTGCCAGCAGCCCCCCGCGGAGGAGCGGGGCAGGGTACGAGCAGTACTTC
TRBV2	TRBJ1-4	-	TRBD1	CASSDRATNEKLFF	TGTGCCAGCAGCGACAGGGCAACTAATGAAAAACTGTTTTTT
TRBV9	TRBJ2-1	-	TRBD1	CASSVSRGSSYNEQFF	TGTGCCAGCAGCGTGAGCAGGGGGAGCTCCTACAATGAGCAGTTCTTC
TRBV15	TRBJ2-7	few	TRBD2	CATSRLGTSGYEQYF	TGTGCCACCAGCCGACTTGGGACTAGCGGTTACGAGCAGTACTTC
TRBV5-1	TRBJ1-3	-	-	CASSLGAGASSGNTIYF	TGCGCCAGCAGCTTGGGTGCTGGGGCGAGCTCTGGAAACACCATATATTTT
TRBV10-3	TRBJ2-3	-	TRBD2	CAISASSGVSTDTQYF	TGTGCCATCAGTGCCAGTAGCGGGGTTAGCACAGATACGCAGTATTTT
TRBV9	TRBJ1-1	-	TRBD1	CASSGRTGMNTEAFF	TGTGCCAGCAGCGGACGGACAGGGATGAACACTGAAGCTTTCTTT
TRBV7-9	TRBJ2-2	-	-	CASSKRTELTGELFF	TGTGCCAGCAGCAAAAGGACAGAGTTGACCGGGGAGCTGTTTTTT
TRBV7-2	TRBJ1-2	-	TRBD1	CASSRRDRVDGYTF	TGTGCCAGCAGCCGCCGGGACAGGGTTGATGGCTACACCTTC
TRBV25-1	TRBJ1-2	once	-	CASSETGPGYGYTF	TGTGCCAGCAGTGAAACAGGGCCGGGCTATGGCTACACCTTC
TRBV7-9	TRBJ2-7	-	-	CASSRGTLGYEQYF	TGTGCCAGCAGTCGAGGGACACTCGGGTACGAGCAGTACTTC
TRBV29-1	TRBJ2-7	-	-	CSARDRAPSGSLYEQYF	TGCAGCGCCCGGGACAGGGCGCCTAGCGGGAGTCTCTACGAGCAGTACTTC
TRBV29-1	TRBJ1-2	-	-	CSVDRGTPQGYTF	TGCAGCGTTGACCGCGGGACGCCGCAGGGCTACACCTTC
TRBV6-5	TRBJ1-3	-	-	CASSNGPLNTIYF	TGTGCCAGCAGCAACGGTCCACTGAACACCATATATTTT
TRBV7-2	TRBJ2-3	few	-	CASGEVDTQYF	TGTGCCAGTGGGGAGGTAGATACGCAGTATTTT
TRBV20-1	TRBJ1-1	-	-	CSAVPPNPTEAFF	TGCAGTGCTGTCCCCCCGAATCCGACTGAAGCTTTCTTT
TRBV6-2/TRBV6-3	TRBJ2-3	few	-	CASSYRERTQYF	TGTGCCAGCAGCTACAGGGAGCGTACGCAGTATTTT
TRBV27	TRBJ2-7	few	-	CASSFGRGYEQYF	TGTGCCAGCAGTTTCGGCAGGGGCTACGAGCAGTACTTC
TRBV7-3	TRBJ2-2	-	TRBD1	CASSLDRAGELFF	TGTGCCAGCAGCCTCGACAGGGCCGGGGAGCTGTTTTTT
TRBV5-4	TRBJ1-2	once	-	CASSLYRGNGYTF	TGTGCCAGCAGCTTGTATCGGGGGAATGGCTACACCTTC
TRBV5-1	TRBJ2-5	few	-	CASSLGQGAGETQYF	TGCGCCAGCAGCTTGGGGCAGGGTGCGGGAGAGACCCAGTACTTC
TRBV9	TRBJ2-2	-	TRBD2	CASNRGGLSGELFF	TGTGCCAGCAACCGCGGGGGGCTCTCCGGGGAGCTGTTTTTT
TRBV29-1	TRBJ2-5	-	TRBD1	CSVEPDRGRSETQYF	TGCAGCGTTGAGCCGGACAGGGGGCGGTCGGAGACCCAGTACTTC
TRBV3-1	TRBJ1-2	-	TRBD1	CASSRVGQGVYGYTF	TGTGCCAGCAGCCGCGTCGGACAGGGGGTCTATGGCTACACCTTC
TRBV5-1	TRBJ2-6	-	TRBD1	CASTKEGPQGAAGANVLTF	TGCGCCAGCACCAAAGAAGGTCCCCAGGGGGCAGCTGGGGCCAACGTCCTGACTTTC
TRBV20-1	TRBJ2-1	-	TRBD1	CSACRDRDWSEQFF	TGCAGTGCTTGTCGGGACAGGGACTGGTCTGAGCAGTTCTTC
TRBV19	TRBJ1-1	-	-	CASSIVGEAFF	TGTGCCAGTAGTATAGTAGGCGAAGCTTTCTTT
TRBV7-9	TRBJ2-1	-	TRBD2	CASSLLSPGLDQYEQFF	TGTGCCAGCAGCCTTTTATCCCCGGGACTAGACCAATATGAGCAGTTCTTC
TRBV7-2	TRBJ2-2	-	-	CASSLNLLRSNTGELFF	TGTGCCAGCAGCTTAAACCTACTTCGGTCGAACACCGGGGAGCTGTTTTTT
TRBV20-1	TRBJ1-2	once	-	CSAGGPMDGYTF	TGCAGTGCCGGGGGGCCTATGGATGGCTACACCTTC
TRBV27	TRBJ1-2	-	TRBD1	CASGGDRTSNYGYTF	TGTGCCAGCGGGGGGGACAGGACTTCTAACTATGGCTACACCTTC
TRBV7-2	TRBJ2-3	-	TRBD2	CASSMGTSGGAPDTQYF	TGTGCCAGCAGCATGGGGACTAGCGGGGGGGCCCCAGATACGCAGTATTTT
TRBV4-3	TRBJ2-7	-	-	CASSQDGTYEQYF	TGCGCCAGCAGCCAAGATGGAACCTACGAGCAGTACTTC
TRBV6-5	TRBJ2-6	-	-	CASSYFPSGLSGANVLTF	TGTGCCAGCAGTTACTTTCCCTCCGGCCTCTCTGGGGCCAACGTCCTGACTTTC
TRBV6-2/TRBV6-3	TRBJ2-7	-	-	CASSYSGSYEQYF	TGTGCCAGCAGTTACTCAGGGTCCTACGAGCAGTACTTC
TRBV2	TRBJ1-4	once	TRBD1	CASEPGTVKAEKLFF	TGTGCCAGTGAGCCCGGGACAGTTAAAGCTGAAAAACTGTTTTTT
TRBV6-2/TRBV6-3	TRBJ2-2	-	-	CASRDTGELFF	TGTGCCAGCAGAGACACCGGGGAGCTGTTTTTT
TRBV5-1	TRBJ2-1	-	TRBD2	CASSPGTSASYNEQFF	TGCGCCAGCAGCCCCGGGACTAGCGCTTCCTACAATGAGCAGTTCTTC
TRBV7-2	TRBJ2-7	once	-	CASGGGAGYEQYF	TGTGCCAGCGGGGGGGGCGCAGGCTACGAGCAGTACTTC
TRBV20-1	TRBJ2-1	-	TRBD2	CSAPSGLAGGNEQFF	TGCAGTGCTCCCAGCGGACTAGCGGGGGGGAATGAGCAGTTCTTC
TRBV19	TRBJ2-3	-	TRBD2	CASSIRLAGGVRGTDTQYF	TGTGCCAGTAGTATACGACTAGCGGGGGGTGTTCGGGGCACAGATACGCAGTATTTT
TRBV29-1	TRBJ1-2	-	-	CSVDPGSDYGYTF	TGCAGCGTTGATCCCGGGAGCGACTATGGCTACACCTTC
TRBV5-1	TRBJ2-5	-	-	CASTRGHKGGQETQYF	TGCGCCAGCACTCGAGGGCATAAGGGGGGACAAGAGACCCAGTACTTC
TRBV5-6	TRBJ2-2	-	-	CASSFQVSTGELFF	TGTGCCAGCAGCTTTCAGGTTAGCACCGGGGAGCTGTTTTTT
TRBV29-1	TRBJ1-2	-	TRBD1	CSVSRGLGGYTF	TGCAGCGTCTCTAGGGGGCTGGGTGGCTACACCTTC
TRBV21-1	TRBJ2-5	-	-	CASSGRQSSAQETQYF	TGTGCCAGCAGCGGACGACAGTCTTCCGCCCAAGAGACCCAGTACTTC